A selection of T cell receptor beta chains follows, all from one sample in a study of CD8+ T cells in alopecia areata. Using immunoSEQ multiplex PCR, the repertoire was profiled, and TCRdb retains in-frame clones only, with some absent. The sample comprises about 150,000 clones, about 87% of which are singletons, and less than 15% rests with the top ten. Material: CD8+ T cells sorted from blood, obtained at week 0. The source is a human donor with alopecia areata. Each CDR3 is given with its conserved first and last residue. Fields, in order: D gene, clone size, J gene, V gene, CDR3 DNA, CDR3 protein. D genes are given only for firm matches. Clone size is stated in some rows and not others, as once, few, many or a class when expanded.

D gene: .
clone size: .
J gene: TRBJ2-5
V gene: TRBV7-9
CDR3 DNA: TGTGCCAGCACTCCATGGGGGGCAGCCTTCAAAGAGACCCAGTACTTC
CDR3 protein: CASTPWGAAFKETQYF

D gene: TRBD1
clone size: .
J gene: TRBJ2-7
V gene: TRBV6-5
CDR3 DNA: TGTGCCAGCAGTTATGGGACAGGCCTCTCCTACGAGCAGTACTTC
CDR3 protein: CASSYGTGLSYEQYF

D gene: .
clone size: .
J gene: TRBJ1-4
V gene: TRBV7-9
CDR3 DNA: TGTGCCAGCAGCGCGCCAGGGTCGGCGGAGGAAAAACTGTTTTTT
CDR3 protein: CASSAPGSAEEKLFF

D gene: .
clone size: .
J gene: TRBJ1-2
V gene: TRBV7-2
CDR3 DNA: TGTGCCAGCAGCTTAGTCTTAGTGGGACAAAGTAACTATGGCTACACCTTC
CDR3 protein: CASSLVLVGQSNYGYTF

D gene: .
clone size: .
J gene: TRBJ2-1
V gene: TRBV13
CDR3 DNA: TGTGCCAGCAGCCAGGTGGGCGGCAGCTCCTACAATGAGCAGTTCTTC
CDR3 protein: CASSQVGGSSYNEQFF

D gene: .
clone size: .
J gene: TRBJ2-3
V gene: TRBV6-5
CDR3 DNA: TGTGCCAGCAGTTACCCCTCCAGCGGAACAGATACGCAGTATTTT
CDR3 protein: CASSYPSSGTDTQYF

D gene: .
clone size: .
J gene: TRBJ2-7
V gene: TRBV7-9
CDR3 DNA: TGTGCCAGCAGTTTTCAAGACCCCTCCTACGAGCAGTACTTC
CDR3 protein: CASSFQDPSYEQYF

D gene: .
clone size: .
J gene: TRBJ2-5
V gene: TRBV20-1
CDR3 DNA: TGCAGTGCCACTCAAGAGACCCAGTACTTC
CDR3 protein: CSATQETQYF

D gene: .
clone size: .
J gene: TRBJ2-7
V gene: TRBV19
CDR3 DNA: TGTGCCAGTAGGGGCGGGACAAGCTACGAGCAGTACTTC
CDR3 protein: CASRGGTSYEQYF

D gene: .
clone size: .
J gene: TRBJ2-7
V gene: TRBV7-6
CDR3 DNA: TGTGCCAGCAGCTTAGATCCCGGGACACTGTACGAGCAGTACTTC
CDR3 protein: CASSLDPGTLYEQYF

D gene: TRBD1
clone size: .
J gene: TRBJ1-1
V gene: TRBV19
CDR3 DNA: TGTGCCAGCTCCCCGGAGGAGGACAGGACCCGTGAAGCTTTCTTT
CDR3 protein: CASSPEEDRTREAFF

D gene: .
clone size: .
J gene: TRBJ2-1
V gene: TRBV13
CDR3 DNA: TGTGCCAGCAGCTTGGGGATGACAGGCAATGAGCAGTTCTTC
CDR3 protein: CASSLGMTGNEQFF

D gene: .
clone size: .
J gene: TRBJ2-1
V gene: TRBV5-1
CDR3 DNA: TGCGCCAGCAGCTTAGGCCTTTTCGACAATGAGCAGTTCTTC
CDR3 protein: CASSLGLFDNEQFF

D gene: .
clone size: .
J gene: TRBJ1-2
V gene: TRBV27
CDR3 DNA: TGTGCCAGCAGTTTATATTGGGGACATAACTATGGCTACACCTTC
CDR3 protein: CASSLYWGHNYGYTF

D gene: .
clone size: .
J gene: TRBJ2-1
V gene: TRBV29-1
CDR3 DNA: TGCAGCGTTCCGGACTTCTTCAATGAGCAGTTCTTC
CDR3 protein: CSVPDFFNEQFF

D gene: .
clone size: few
J gene: TRBJ2-2
V gene: TRBV10-3
CDR3 DNA: TGTGCCATCCGTCCGAAGGAGAACTTGAACACCGGGGAGCTGTTTTTT
CDR3 protein: CAIRPKENLNTGELFF

D gene: TRBD2
clone size: few
J gene: TRBJ2-1
V gene: TRBV9
CDR3 DNA: TGTGCCAGCAGCCCGAGTGATAGCGGGATTTGGAATGAGCAGTTCTTC
CDR3 protein: CASSPSDSGIWNEQFF

D gene: TRBD1
clone size: .
J gene: TRBJ1-1
V gene: TRBV10-3
CDR3 DNA: TGTGCCATCAGGGCCACAGGGGAGGCCACTGAAGCTTTCTTT
CDR3 protein: CAIRATGEATEAFF

D gene: TRBD1
clone size: .
J gene: TRBJ2-7
V gene: TRBV2
CDR3 DNA: TGTGCCAGCACCCCGGGACAGGGGGCTTACGAGCAGTACTTC
CDR3 protein: CASTPGQGAYEQYF

D gene: TRBD1
clone size: .
J gene: TRBJ2-1
V gene: TRBV9
CDR3 DNA: TGTGCCAGCAGCGTAGAGGGACAGGGGGTTAACAATGAGCAGTTCTTC
CDR3 protein: CASSVEGQGVNNEQFF

D gene: .
clone size: .
J gene: TRBJ2-5
V gene: TRBV4-1
CDR3 DNA: TGCGCCAGCAGCCAAGAGGATAACGAGGGGGAGACCCAGTACTTC
CDR3 protein: CASSQEDNEGETQYF

D gene: .
clone size: .
J gene: TRBJ2-7
V gene: TRBV5-6
CDR3 DNA: TGTGCCAGCAGGCATACAGGGAGTTACGAGCAGTACTTC
CDR3 protein: CASRHTGSYEQYF

D gene: .
clone size: .
J gene: TRBJ2-3
V gene: TRBV13
CDR3 DNA: TGTGCCAGCAGCTTAGGGGCAGCGAACACAGATACGCAGTATTTT
CDR3 protein: CASSLGAANTDTQYF

D gene: .
clone size: .
J gene: TRBJ2-3
V gene: TRBV9
CDR3 DNA: TGTGCCAGCAGCGGTTGGGGTGTGAGCACAGATACGCAGTATTTT
CDR3 protein: CASSGWGVSTDTQYF

D gene: .
clone size: .
J gene: TRBJ2-2
V gene: TRBV7-2
CDR3 DNA: TGTGCTACATACTATACCGGGGAGCTGTTTTTT
CDR3 protein: CATYYTGELFF

D gene: .
clone size: .
J gene: TRBJ2-3
V gene: TRBV5-4
CDR3 DNA: TGTGCCAGCAGCCCGACAGCCGAACTTACAGATACGCAGTATTTT
CDR3 protein: CASSPTAELTDTQYF

D gene: .
clone size: .
J gene: TRBJ1-1
V gene: TRBV4-1
CDR3 DNA: TGCGCCAGCAGCCAAGAAGTCAATGAATGGAGTGAAGCTTTCTTT
CDR3 protein: CASSQEVNEWSEAFF

D gene: .
clone size: .
J gene: TRBJ2-7
V gene: TRBV13
CDR3 DNA: TGTGCCAGCACTTCGGGAGCGGGACAGACCTACGAGCAGTACTTC
CDR3 protein: CASTSGAGQTYEQYF

D gene: TRBD2
clone size: .
J gene: TRBJ2-7
V gene: TRBV5-5
CDR3 DNA: TGTGCCAGCAGCTTTGAACCGGGAGGCCTCTACGAGCAGTACTTC
CDR3 protein: CASSFEPGGLYEQYF

D gene: TRBD2
clone size: few
J gene: TRBJ2-7
V gene: TRBV7-6
CDR3 DNA: TGTGCCAGCAGCCCAAGGAGCGGGGGGGCGAGGGAGCAGTACTTC
CDR3 protein: CASSPRSGGAREQYF

D gene: TRBD2
clone size: .
J gene: TRBJ2-7
V gene: TRBV27
CDR3 DNA: TGTGCCAGCAGTTTATCGGCCCCTAGCGGGAGTGGTTCCGAGCAGTACTTC
CDR3 protein: CASSLSAPSGSGSEQYF

D gene: .
clone size: .
J gene: TRBJ2-5
V gene: TRBV12-5
CDR3 DNA: TGTGCTAGTGGTTTGGTCGACACCACCTTCGCCCAAGAGACCCAGTACTTC
CDR3 protein: CASGLVDTTFAQETQYF

D gene: TRBD2
clone size: .
J gene: TRBJ2-1
V gene: TRBV27
CDR3 DNA: TGTGCCAGCACTTCTAGCGGGGGGGACCATGAGCAGTTCTTC
CDR3 protein: CASTSSGGDHEQFF

D gene: .
clone size: few
J gene: TRBJ2-3
V gene: TRBV6-6
CDR3 DNA: TGTGCCAGCAGTTACGCAGGGCTTTTGACAGATACGCAGTATTTT
CDR3 protein: CASSYAGLLTDTQYF

D gene: .
clone size: .
J gene: TRBJ1-2
V gene: TRBV9
CDR3 DNA: TGTGCCAGCAGCGCCGGAGCTGGGAGCGGCACCTTC
CDR3 protein: CASSAGAGSGTF

D gene: .
clone size: .
J gene: TRBJ2-1
V gene: TRBV29-1
CDR3 DNA: TGCAGCGTTGAGAGGGCCTCCTACAATGAGCAGTTCTTC
CDR3 protein: CSVERASYNEQFF

D gene: .
clone size: .
J gene: TRBJ2-2
V gene: TRBV5-6
CDR3 DNA: TGTGCCAGCAGCTTAACTAGTAACACCGGGGAGCTGTTTTTT
CDR3 protein: CASSLTSNTGELFF

D gene: .
clone size: .
J gene: TRBJ1-3
V gene: TRBV7-7
CDR3 DNA: TGTGCTAGCAGCTTAGGTGACGGATTAGGAAACACCATATATTTT
CDR3 protein: CASSLGDGLGNTIYF

D gene: .
clone size: .
J gene: TRBJ2-2
V gene: TRBV5-5
CDR3 DNA: TGTGCCAGCAGCTGGGGTTCGAGCACCGGGGAGCTGTTTTTT
CDR3 protein: CASSWGSSTGELFF

D gene: .
clone size: .
J gene: TRBJ1-2
V gene: TRBV6-5
CDR3 DNA: TGTGCCAGCACCTCCCTTGGGGGTGGCTACACCTTC
CDR3 protein: CASTSLGGGYTF

D gene: TRBD2
clone size: .
J gene: TRBJ2-1
V gene: TRBV7-2
CDR3 DNA: TGTGCCAGCACCCTTAGCGGGAGGGCTCTCAATGAGCAGTTCTTC
CDR3 protein: CASTLSGRALNEQFF

D gene: TRBD1
clone size: .
J gene: TRBJ1-1
V gene: TRBV27
CDR3 DNA: TGTGCCAGCAGTTTCGCCCCGACAGGGAAGGAAGCTTTCTTT
CDR3 protein: CASSFAPTGKEAFF

D gene: TRBD1
clone size: .
J gene: TRBJ1-2
V gene: TRBV27
CDR3 DNA: TGTGCCAGCGGCCCCCAGGGGGTAAACTATGGCTACACCTTC
CDR3 protein: CASGPQGVNYGYTF

D gene: TRBD2
clone size: .
J gene: TRBJ2-1
V gene: TRBV12-5
CDR3 DNA: TGTGCTAGTGGTTTGCAACTTTATCCGGGACTAGCAGCGTATGGCAATGAGCAGTTCTTC
CDR3 protein: CASGLQLYPGLAAYGNEQFF

D gene: TRBD1
clone size: .
J gene: TRBJ1-2
V gene: TRBV14
CDR3 DNA: TGTGCCAGCAGCCTCACCACAGGGGACAACTATGGCTACACCTTC
CDR3 protein: CASSLTTGDNYGYTF

D gene: .
clone size: once
J gene: TRBJ2-4
V gene: TRBV27
CDR3 DNA: TGTGCCAGCAGTAGGGGGTTGAGAACCAAAAACATTCAGTACTTC
CDR3 protein: CASSRGLRTKNIQYF

D gene: .
clone size: .
J gene: TRBJ2-7
V gene: TRBV27
CDR3 DNA: TGTGCCAGCAGTCCAAGCTCCTACGAGCAGTACTTC
CDR3 protein: CASSPSSYEQYF

D gene: .
clone size: .
J gene: TRBJ1-1
V gene: TRBV6-1
CDR3 DNA: TGTGCCAGCAGGGAACCAGGGAGGGGAATGAACACTGAAGCTTTCTTT
CDR3 protein: CASREPGRGMNTEAFF

D gene: .
clone size: .
J gene: TRBJ2-2
V gene: TRBV7-9
CDR3 DNA: TGTGCCAGCACCGCAAGCACCGGGGAGCTGTTTTTT
CDR3 protein: CASTASTGELFF

D gene: .
clone size: .
J gene: TRBJ2-2
V gene: TRBV9
CDR3 DNA: TGTGCCAGCAGCGTAGAGGGGAACACCGGGGAGCTGTTTTTT
CDR3 protein: CASSVEGNTGELFF

D gene: TRBD1
clone size: .
J gene: TRBJ2-5
V gene: TRBV13
CDR3 DNA: TGTGCCAGCAGCCTACAGGGACAGGGAGGAGAGACCCAGTACTTC
CDR3 protein: CASSLQGQGGETQYF

D gene: .
clone size: .
J gene: TRBJ2-7
V gene: TRBV4-2
CDR3 DNA: TGTGCCAGCAGCCGCGGGACAGAAGCCTACGAGCAGTACTTC
CDR3 protein: CASSRGTEAYEQYF

D gene: .
clone size: .
J gene: TRBJ2-1
V gene: TRBV6-5
CDR3 DNA: TGTGCCAGCAGTTACTCGCTCTTGGAGGAGCAGTTCTTC
CDR3 protein: CASSYSLLEEQFF

D gene: TRBD1
clone size: .
J gene: TRBJ2-1
V gene: TRBV27
CDR3 DNA: TGTGCCAGCAGCCAGGGGGCTTACAATGAGCAGTTCTTC
CDR3 protein: CASSQGAYNEQFF